The rows below give T cell receptor beta chains drawn from one sample of a study of T cell changes during pregnancy in multiple sclerosis. Some clones are missing from TCRdb's copy, which holds only in-frame ones; the method was immunoSEQ multiplex PCR. This table has approximately 70,000 clones, about 89% appearing once. This specimen was peripheral blood, taken in the first trimester of pregnancy. The receptor source for this set is a female donor in good health, enrolled as a control in a pregnancy study. The CDR3 runs from the conserved cysteine through the conserved F or W. The D gene is left open where the match is weak. For some rows the clone size is stated as once, few or many, or as a class when expanded; others skip it.

>.|TRBV11-3|.|TRBJ1-1
TGTGCCAGCAGCTTAGACAGGAACACTGAAGCTTTCTTT
CASSLDRNTEAFF
>.|TRBV5-6|.|TRBJ1-2
TGTGCCAGCAGCTTGGACAGGGTAGGAGATGGCTACACCTTC
CASSLDRVGDGYTF
>.|TRBV5-1|.|TRBJ1-4
TGCGCCAGCAGCTCGGGGGGCGGAACTAATGAAAAACTGTTTTTT
CASSSGGGTNEKLFF
>.|TRBV5-4|TRBD1|TRBJ2-1
TGTGCCAGCAGCCCCCGAGGACAGGGCGAGGCGCGAGTATACAATGAGCAGTTCTTC
CASSPRGQGEARVYNEQFF
>few|TRBV19|TRBD1|TRBJ1-1
TGTGCCAGTAGTCCGGGACAGAGGGCGGCCACTGAAGCTTTCTTT
CASSPGQRAATEAFF
>.|TRBV7-2|.|TRBJ1-6
TGTGCCAGCAGCCCCTCGGCAGGGCCTCGGAGATCACCCCTCCACTTT
CASSPSAGPRRSPLHF
>.|TRBV6-5|TRBD1|TRBJ1-6
TGTGCCAGCACCGAGGGGGCGCACAATTCACCCCTCCACTTT
CASTEGAHNSPLHF
>.|TRBV5-1|.|TRBJ1-1
TGCGCCAGCAGCTATTATAGGGGGGGGGACACTGAAGCTTTCTTT
CASSYYRGGDTEAFF
>.|TRBV5-4|.|TRBJ2-5
TGTGCCAGCAGCTTGCCGGGCCAAGAGACCCAGTACTTC
CASSLPGQETQYF
>.|TRBV19|TRBD2|TRBJ2-3
TGTGCCAGTAAGCGGGAGCAGGGGTTGGGTACGCAGTATTTT
CASKREQGLGTQYF
>.|TRBV6-5|.|TRBJ2-1
TGTGCCAGCAGCTACCGAGGGTCGTCATCCTACAATGAGCAGTTCTTC
CASSYRGSSSYNEQFF
>.|TRBV5-1|.|TRBJ2-7
TGCGCCAGCAGCTTCGAGGACATTTCCTACGAGCAGTACTTC
CASSFEDISYEQYF
>.|TRBV6-1|TRBD2|TRBJ2-1
TGTGCCAGCAGTCGGACTAGCTCCTACAATGAGCAGTTCTTC
CASSRTSSYNEQFF
>.|TRBV28|TRBD2|TRBJ2-7
TGTGCCAGCAGTTTAAGACTAGCGGGAGTATTGGAGCAGTACTTC
CASSLRLAGVLEQYF
>.|TRBV9|.|TRBJ1-1
TGTGCCAGCAGCGTAGCTACTGGGAGGGCAGGACCGAACACTGAAGCTTTCTTT
CASSVATGRAGPNTEAFF
>.|TRBV6-5|TRBD1|TRBJ1-5
TGTGCCAGCAGTTCGCTACAGGGGTTCCGCAATCAGCCCCAGCATTTT
CASSSLQGFRNQPQHF